This T cell receptor beta chain was found in a study of T cells in Graves' hyperthyroidism and ophthalmopathy. Study conclusions and caveats: Clonotypes that were expanded in thyroid above 0.001 mostly appeared in blood too.

Amplified regions were TCR beta CDR3 sequences from RNA transcripts. The HTBI primer set served for first-round RT-PCR of the TCR CDR3. MiXCR was run by TCRdb on the multiplex PCR reads, yielding one entry per CDR3 protein. This sample has 500,000 to 800,000 distinct CDR3 sequences, with 45% found just once. A word on this clonotype: Its antigen is not identified.

V was trimmed by 6 bases and J by 1 base, leaving 15 bases between them. This CDR3 has 15 residues. The germline gives CDR1 SNHLY, CDR2 FYNNEI. This receptor was taken from an adult man with Graves' disease, either hyperthyroidism or ophthalmopathy (not recorded which). The chain joins TRBV2 to TRBJ1-1, with a weak D call TRBD1 (5 bases). The material sequenced was peripheral blood or thyroid tissue (not recorded which). The CDR3: CASSRSTGGNTEAFF. In nucleotides, the CDR3 is TGTGCCAGCAGCCGTTCGACGGGGGGGAACACTGAAGCTTTCTTT. Full variable domain (rest looked up from reference TRBV2 and TRBJ1-1): EPEVTQTPSHQVTQMGQEVILRCVPISNHLYFYWYRQILGQKVEFLVSFYNNEISEKSEIFDDQFSVERPDGSNFTLKIRSTKLEDSAMYFCASSRSTGGNTEAFFGQGTRLTVV.